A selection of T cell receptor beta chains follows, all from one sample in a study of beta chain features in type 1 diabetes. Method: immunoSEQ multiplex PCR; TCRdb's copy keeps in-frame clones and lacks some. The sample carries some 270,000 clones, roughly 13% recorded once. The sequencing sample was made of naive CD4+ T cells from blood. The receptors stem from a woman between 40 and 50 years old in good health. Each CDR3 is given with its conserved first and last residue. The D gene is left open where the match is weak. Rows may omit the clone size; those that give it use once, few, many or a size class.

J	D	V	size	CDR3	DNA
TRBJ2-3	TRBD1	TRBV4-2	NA	CASSIQGQSSDTQYF	TGTGCCAGCAGCATACAGGGGCAATCTTCGGATACGCAGTATTTT
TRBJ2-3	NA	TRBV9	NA	CASSVVTDTQYF	TGTGCCAGCAGCGTAGTAACAGATACGCAGTATTTT
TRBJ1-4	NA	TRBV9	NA	CASALQATNEKLFF	TGTGCCAGCGCCCTCCAGGCAACTAATGAAAAACTGTTTTTT
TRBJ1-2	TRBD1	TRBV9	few	CASSAGQENYGYTF	TGTGCCAGCAGCGCGGGACAGGAGAACTATGGCTACACCTTC
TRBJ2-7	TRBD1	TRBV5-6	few	CASSLARGPGEQYF	TGTGCCAGCAGCTTGGCCAGGGGGCCTGGCGAGCAGTACTTC
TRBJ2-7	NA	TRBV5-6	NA	CASSLSWGHQYEQYF	TGTGCCAGCAGCTTGAGTTGGGGACACCAGTACGAGCAGTACTTC
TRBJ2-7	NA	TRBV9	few	CASSVSPSYEQYF	TGTGCCAGCAGCGTAAGCCCCTCCTACGAGCAGTACTTC
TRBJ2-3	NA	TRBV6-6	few	CASSYNRPTDTQYF	TGTGCCAGCAGTTACAACAGGCCTACGGATACGCAGTATTTT
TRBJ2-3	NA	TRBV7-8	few	CASSLVVPGMPDTQYF	TGTGCCAGCAGCTTAGTCGTCCCGGGGATGCCAGATACGCAGTATTTT
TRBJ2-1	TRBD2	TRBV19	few	CASLSGGGSYNEQFF	TGTGCCAGTTTAAGCGGGGGGGGCTCTTACAATGAGCAGTTCTTC
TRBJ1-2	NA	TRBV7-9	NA	CASSSARVDGYTF	TGTGCCAGCAGCTCGGCGAGGGTAGACGGCTACACCTTC
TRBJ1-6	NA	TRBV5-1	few	CASRVQATNSYNSPLHF	TGCGCCAGCAGGGTCCAGGCTACAAACTCCTATAATTCACCCCTCCACTTT
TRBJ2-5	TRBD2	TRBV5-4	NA	CASSSSGGTSETQYF	TGTGCCAGCAGCTCGAGCGGGGGAACGTCAGAGACCCAGTACTTC
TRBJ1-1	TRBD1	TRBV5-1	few	CASSLGQGGDEAFF	TGCGCCAGCAGCTTGGGACAGGGGGGCGATGAAGCTTTCTTT
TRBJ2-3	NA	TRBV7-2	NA	CASSFSHKLTGLSDTQYF	TGTGCCAGCAGCTTTTCCCACAAACTGACAGGATTGTCAGATACGCAGTATTTT
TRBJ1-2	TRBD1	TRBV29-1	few	CSGQGTNYGYTF	TGCAGCGGACAGGGGACTAACTATGGCTACACCTTC
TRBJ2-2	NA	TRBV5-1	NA	CASSKTATSGELFF	TGCGCCAGCAGCAAGACAGCTACCTCGGGGGAGCTGTTTTTT
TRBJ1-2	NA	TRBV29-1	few	CSAQRDGSASYGYTF	TGCAGCGCCCAGAGAGACGGGAGTGCGAGCTATGGCTACACCTTC
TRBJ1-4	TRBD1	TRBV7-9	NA	CASSLQQGATSKLFF	TGTGCCAGCAGCTTACAACAGGGGGCGACTTCAAAACTGTTTTTT
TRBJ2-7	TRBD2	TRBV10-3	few	CAISGAGGTYEQYF	TGTGCCATCAGTGGTGCGGGGGGGACCTACGAGCAGTACTTC
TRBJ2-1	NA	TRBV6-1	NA	CASRNPMGTYNEQFF	TGTGCCAGCAGGAACCCAATGGGGACATACAATGAGCAGTTCTTC
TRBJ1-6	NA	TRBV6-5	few	CASSYSSLPRLSALHF	TGTGCCAGCAGTTACTCGAGTCTCCCGCGCCTATCGGCCCTCCACTTT
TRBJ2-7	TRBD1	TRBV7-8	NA	CASSSYRGGYEQYF	TGTGCCAGCAGCTCTTACAGGGGCGGCTACGAGCAGTACTTC
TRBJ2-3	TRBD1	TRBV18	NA	CASSPGTATDTQYF	TGTGCCAGCTCACCGGGGACAGCCACAGATACGCAGTATTTT
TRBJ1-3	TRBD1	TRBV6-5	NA	CASRTRQGGNTIYF	TGTGCCAGCAGGACCCGACAGGGGGGAAACACCATATATTTT
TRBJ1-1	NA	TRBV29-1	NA	CSVDFSLAGTEAFF	TGCAGCGTTGATTTCTCGCTAGCAGGAACTGAAGCTTTCTTT
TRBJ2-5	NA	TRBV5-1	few	CASSFWGLETQYF	TGCGCCAGCAGCTTTTGGGGGCTCGAGACCCAGTACTTC
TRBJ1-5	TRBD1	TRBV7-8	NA	CASSGWDSLQSGNQPQHF	TGTGCCAGCAGCGGATGGGACAGCCTCCAGTCCGGCAATCAGCCCCAGCATTTT
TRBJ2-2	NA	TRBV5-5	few	CASSLSSDTGELFF	TGTGCCAGCAGCTTGTCCAGTGACACCGGGGAGCTGTTTTTT
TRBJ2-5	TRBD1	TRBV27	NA	CASSLQGAVEQYF	TGTGCCAGCAGTCTACAGGGGGCGGTTGAGCAGTACTTC
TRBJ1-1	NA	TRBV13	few	CASSPRDSLGYTEAFF	TGTGCCAGCAGCCCCCGGGACTCCCTGGGGTACACTGAAGCTTTCTTT
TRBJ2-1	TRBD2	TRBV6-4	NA	CASSDGLAVEQFF	TGTGCCAGCAGTGACGGACTAGCGGTTGAGCAGTTCTTC
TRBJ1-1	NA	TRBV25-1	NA	CASSGPRAGKGQAFF	TGTGCCAGCAGTGGCCCCCGAGCGGGGAAGGGTCAAGCTTTCTTT
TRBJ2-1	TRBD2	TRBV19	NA	CASSTTSGGYNEQFF	TGTGCCAGTAGTACTACCAGCGGGGGATACAATGAGCAGTTCTTC
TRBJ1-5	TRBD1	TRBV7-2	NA	CASSIQGYSNQPQHF	TGTGCCAGCAGCATACAGGGGTATAGCAATCAGCCCCAGCATTTT
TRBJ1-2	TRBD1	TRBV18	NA	CASSPPAGGYGYTF	TGTGCCAGCTCACCACCCGCAGGGGGCTATGGCTACACCTTC
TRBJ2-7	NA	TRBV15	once	CATSRDGASAQAEQYF	TGTGCCACCAGCAGAGACGGGGCTAGCGCCCAGGCCGAGCAGTACTTC
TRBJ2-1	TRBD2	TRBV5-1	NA	CASSLGWTSGENEQFF	TGCGCCAGCAGCTTGGGATGGACTAGCGGGGAGAATGAGCAGTTCTTC
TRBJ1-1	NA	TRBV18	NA	CASSPQGPNTEAFF	TGTGCCAGCTCACCCCAGGGTCCCAACACTGAAGCTTTCTTT
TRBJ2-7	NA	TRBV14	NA	CASSRGVDYEQYF	TGTGCCAGCAGCCGCGGGGTGGACTACGAGCAGTACTTC
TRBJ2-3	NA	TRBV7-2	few	CASSFSSSTDTQYF	TGTGCCAGCAGCTTTAGTTCTAGCACAGATACGCAGTATTTT
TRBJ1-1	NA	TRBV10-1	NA	CASRDSMNTEAFF	TGCGCCAGCAGGGACAGCATGAACACTGAAGCTTTCTTT
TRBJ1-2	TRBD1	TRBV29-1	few	CSVASTGTLYGYTF	TGCAGCGTCGCCTCGACAGGGACCCTCTATGGCTACACCTTC
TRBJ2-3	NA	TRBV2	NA	CAMGGGGTQYF	TGTGCCATGGGAGGGGGTGGTACGCAGTATTTT
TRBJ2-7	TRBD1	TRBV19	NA	CASSPRTGLYEQYF	TGTGCCAGTAGTCCCCGGACAGGGTTATACGAGCAGTACTTC
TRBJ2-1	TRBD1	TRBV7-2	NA	CASSRDRGEVLAVF	TGTGCCAGCAGCCGTGACAGGGGTGAGGTATTGGCCGTCTTC
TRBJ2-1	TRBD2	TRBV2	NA	CASGMGLASYNEQFF	TGTGCCAGCGGGATGGGACTAGCATCTTACAATGAGCAGTTCTTC
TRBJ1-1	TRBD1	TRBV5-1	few	CASSMGQGGKYGTEAFF	TGCGCCAGCAGCATGGGACAGGGGGGGAAGTATGGTACTGAAGCTTTCTTT